The subject of this entry is one TCR beta chain. Its target is unknown. The CDR3 sequence is 16 residues long. Germline lookup yields CDR1 KGHSH and CDR2 LQKENI. The trim removed 0 bases at V and 2 bases at J, leaving 2 bases unmatched. TCRdb independently ran MiXCR on the 5' RACE reads; one entry per CDR3 protein. This sample carries 250,000 to 300,000 distinct CDR3 sequences, roughly 8% of them seen once, and the ten largest clones take 3%. This specimen comes from a study of identical twins. Study results and caveats: Clonotypes of the beta chain that were abundant in cord blood carried fewer insertions (memory repertoires showed none).

In addition, the sample was reused for a study of yellow fever vaccine responses in identical twins. That source reports: Twins' vaccine T cell response reportedly seemed partly convergent, partly personalized.

The TCR was taken from a woman aged 18-30 years in good health. J is TRBJ2-1 and V is TRBV18, with 9 positions matching TRBD2. The source material was CD8+ T cells sorted from blood. The CDR3: CASSPPTSGTYNEQFF. Written as DNA, the CDR3 is TGTGCCAGCTCACCACCGACTAGCGGAACCTACAATGAGCAGTTCTTC.